This T cell receptor beta chain was captured in a study of blood T cells in healthy people across ages. Ranging in age from roughly 6 to 90, the donors were healthy Caucasian individuals from Russia. This CDR3 is built from 12 residues. The V gene's germline CDR1 is MNHEY and CDR2 SVGEGT. Unmatched junction bases numbered 8, after V lost 8 bases and J lost 8 bases. Using a J-beta primer mix together with a sample-barcoded 5' primer, a second PCR was run for roughly 7 to 12 cycles. Via MiXCR, TCRdb re-called the 5' RACE reads, giving one row per CDR3 protein. This table has over 600,000 distinct CDR3 sequences, roughly 41% appearing once.

The chain uses TRBV6-2 or TRBV6-3 and TRBJ1-2; 7 bases are a match to TRBD1. Sequencing was carried out using blood. This clonotype originated in a man older than 75 in good health. The CDR3 nucleotides are TGTGCCAGCGATCAGGGGGATCGCGGCTACACCTTC. Protein sequence: CASDQGDRGYTF.